This T cell receptor beta chain was observed in a study of graft-versus-host responses after intestinal transplantation. For the study at large: Induction with anti-thymocyte globulin, then tacrolimus and steroids for roughly three years, was given to all recipients. Overall study results and limits: Early post-transplant falls in HvG clones accompanied the peak levels of circulating GvH clones. Within the allografts of patients who had graft-donor T cell macrochimerism, graft-versus-host to host-versus-graft clonal ratios were high. In recipient marrow, GvH clones were found, and some appeared first in ileum or blood.

Data came from immunoSEQ multiplex PCR; TCRdb stores just in-frame clones and leaves some out. The sample yields 93,000 or so clones, 93% seen once. The CDR3 sequence is 12 residues long. V lost 7 bases to trimming and J lost 5 bases, with 8 bases between them. Germline loops: CDR1 SGHNT, CDR2 YENEEA. On this clone: Its antigen is undetermined.

This material consisted of unstimulated CD8+ T cells sorted from spleen or lymph node cells, taken before intestinal transplant. This chain joins TRBV11-3 and TRBJ2-2; TRBD1 is a possible D gene (6 bases). This TCR was recovered from a human donor who received an intestinal transplant. CDR3 sequence: CASNRETGELFF. The CDR3 DNA reads as TGTGCCAGCAACAGGGAAACCGGGGAGCTGTTTTTT.